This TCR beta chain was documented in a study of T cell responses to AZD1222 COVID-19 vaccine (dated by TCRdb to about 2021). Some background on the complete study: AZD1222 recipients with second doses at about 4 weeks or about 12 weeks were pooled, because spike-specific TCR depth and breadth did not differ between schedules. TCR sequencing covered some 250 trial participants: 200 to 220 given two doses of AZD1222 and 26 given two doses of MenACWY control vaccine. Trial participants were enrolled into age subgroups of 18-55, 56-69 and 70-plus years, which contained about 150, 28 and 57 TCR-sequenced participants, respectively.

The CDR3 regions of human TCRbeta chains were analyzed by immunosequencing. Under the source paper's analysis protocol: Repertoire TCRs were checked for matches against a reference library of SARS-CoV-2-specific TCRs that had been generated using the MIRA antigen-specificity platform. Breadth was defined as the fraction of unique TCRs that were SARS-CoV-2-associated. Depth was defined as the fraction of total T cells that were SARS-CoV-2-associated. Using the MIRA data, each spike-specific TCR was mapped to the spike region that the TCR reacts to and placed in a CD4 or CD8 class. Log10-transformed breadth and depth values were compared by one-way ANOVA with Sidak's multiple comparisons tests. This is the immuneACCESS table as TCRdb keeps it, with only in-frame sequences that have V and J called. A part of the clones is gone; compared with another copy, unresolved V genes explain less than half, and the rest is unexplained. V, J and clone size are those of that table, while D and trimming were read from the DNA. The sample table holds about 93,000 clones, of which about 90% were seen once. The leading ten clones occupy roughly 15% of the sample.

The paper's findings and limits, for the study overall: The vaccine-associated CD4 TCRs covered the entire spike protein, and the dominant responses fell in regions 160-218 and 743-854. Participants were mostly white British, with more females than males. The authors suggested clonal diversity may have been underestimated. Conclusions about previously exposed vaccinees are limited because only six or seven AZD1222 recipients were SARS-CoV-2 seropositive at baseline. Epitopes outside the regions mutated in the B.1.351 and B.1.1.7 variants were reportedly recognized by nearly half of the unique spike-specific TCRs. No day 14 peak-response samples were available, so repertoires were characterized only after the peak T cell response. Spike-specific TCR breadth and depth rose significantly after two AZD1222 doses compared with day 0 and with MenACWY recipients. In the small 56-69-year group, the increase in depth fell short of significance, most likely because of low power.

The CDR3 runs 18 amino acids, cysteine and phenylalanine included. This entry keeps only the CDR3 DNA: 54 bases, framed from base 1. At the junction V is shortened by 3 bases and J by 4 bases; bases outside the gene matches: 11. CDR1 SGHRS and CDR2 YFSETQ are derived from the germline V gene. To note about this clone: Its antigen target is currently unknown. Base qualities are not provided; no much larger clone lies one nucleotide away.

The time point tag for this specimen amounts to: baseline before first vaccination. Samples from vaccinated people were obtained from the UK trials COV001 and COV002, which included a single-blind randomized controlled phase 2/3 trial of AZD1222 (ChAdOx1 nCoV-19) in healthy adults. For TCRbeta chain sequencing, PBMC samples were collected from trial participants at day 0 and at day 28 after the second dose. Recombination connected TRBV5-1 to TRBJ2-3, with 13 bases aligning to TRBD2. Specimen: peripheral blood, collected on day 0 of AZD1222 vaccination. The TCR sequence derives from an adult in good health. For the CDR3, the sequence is CASSSGLAGMVRADTQYF. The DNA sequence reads TGCGCCAGCAGCTCGGGACTAGCGGGGATGGTGAGGGCAGATACGCAGTATTTT.